This T cell receptor beta chain was sequenced in a study of blood T cell repertoires in COVID-19. CDR3 size: 14 residues. V lost 5 bases to trimming and J lost 8 bases; unmatched junction nucleotides: 7. Germline lookup yields CDR1 SGHTA and CDR2 FQGTGA. The table came from immunoSEQ multiplex PCR; TCRdb's copy has only in-frame clones and leaves some out. This table has about 130,000 clones, 85% to 90% appearing once. The V gene is TRBV7-3, the J gene TRBJ2-2; 8 bases match TRBD1. This receptor was taken from an older man with active COVID-19. Sample: peripheral blood. The CDR3 here is CASSLGQGAGELFF. The DNA for the CDR3 is TGTGCCAGCAGCCTAGGACAGGGCGCGGGGGAGCTGTTTTTT.